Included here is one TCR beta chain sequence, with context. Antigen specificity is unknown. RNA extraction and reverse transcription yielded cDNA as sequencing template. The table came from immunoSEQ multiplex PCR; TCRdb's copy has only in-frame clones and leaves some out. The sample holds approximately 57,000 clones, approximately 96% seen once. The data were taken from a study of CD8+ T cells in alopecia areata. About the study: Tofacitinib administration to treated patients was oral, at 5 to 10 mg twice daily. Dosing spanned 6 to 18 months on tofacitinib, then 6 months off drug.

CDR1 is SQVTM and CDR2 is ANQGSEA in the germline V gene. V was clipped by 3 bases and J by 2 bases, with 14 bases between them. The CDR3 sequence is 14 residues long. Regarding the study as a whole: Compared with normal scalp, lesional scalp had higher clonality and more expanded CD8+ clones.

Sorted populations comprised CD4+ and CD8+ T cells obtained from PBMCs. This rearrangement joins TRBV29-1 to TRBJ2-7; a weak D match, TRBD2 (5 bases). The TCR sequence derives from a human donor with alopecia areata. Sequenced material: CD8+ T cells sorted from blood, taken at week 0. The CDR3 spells CSVDEGSGTYEQYF. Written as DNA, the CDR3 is TGCAGCGTTGACGAGGGTAGTGGGACCTACGAGCAGTACTTC.